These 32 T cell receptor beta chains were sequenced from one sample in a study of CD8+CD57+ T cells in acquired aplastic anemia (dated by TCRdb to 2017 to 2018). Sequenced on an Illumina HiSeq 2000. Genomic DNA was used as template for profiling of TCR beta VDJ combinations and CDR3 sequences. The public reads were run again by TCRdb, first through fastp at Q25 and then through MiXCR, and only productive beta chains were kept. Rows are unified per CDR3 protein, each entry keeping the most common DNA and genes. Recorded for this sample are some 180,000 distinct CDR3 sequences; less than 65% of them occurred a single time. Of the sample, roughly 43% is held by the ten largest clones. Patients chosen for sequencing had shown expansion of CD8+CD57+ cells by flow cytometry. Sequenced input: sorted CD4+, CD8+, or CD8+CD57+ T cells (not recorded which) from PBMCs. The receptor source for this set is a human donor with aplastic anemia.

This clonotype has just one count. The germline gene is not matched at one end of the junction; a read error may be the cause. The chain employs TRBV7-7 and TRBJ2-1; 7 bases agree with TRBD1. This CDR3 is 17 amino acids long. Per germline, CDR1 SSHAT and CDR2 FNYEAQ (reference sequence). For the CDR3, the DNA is TGTGCCAACAGCTTAGCGATCGACAGGGTACCCTACAATGAGCAGCTCTTC. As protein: CANSLAIDRVPYNEQLF.

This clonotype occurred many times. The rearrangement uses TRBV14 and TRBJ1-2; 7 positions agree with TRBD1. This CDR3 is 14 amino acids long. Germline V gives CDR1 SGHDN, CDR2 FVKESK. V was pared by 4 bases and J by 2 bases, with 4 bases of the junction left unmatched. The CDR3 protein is CASSRWDSNYGYTF. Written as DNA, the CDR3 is TGTGCCAGCAGCCGATGGGACAGCAACTATGGCTACACCTTC.

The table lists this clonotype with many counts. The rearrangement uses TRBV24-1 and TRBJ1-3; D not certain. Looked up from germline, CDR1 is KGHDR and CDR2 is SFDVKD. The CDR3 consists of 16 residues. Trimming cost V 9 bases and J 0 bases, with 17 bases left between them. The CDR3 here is CATPREGENSGNTIYF. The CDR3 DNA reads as TGTGCCACCCCCCGCGAGGGCGAGAACTCTGGAAACACCATATATTTT.

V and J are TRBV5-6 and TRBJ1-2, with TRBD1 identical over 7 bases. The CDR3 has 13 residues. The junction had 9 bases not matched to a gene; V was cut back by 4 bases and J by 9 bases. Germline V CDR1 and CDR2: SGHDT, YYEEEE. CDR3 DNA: TGTGCCAGCAGCCCTACAGGGGTGTATAGCTACACCTTC. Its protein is CASSPTGVYSYTF.

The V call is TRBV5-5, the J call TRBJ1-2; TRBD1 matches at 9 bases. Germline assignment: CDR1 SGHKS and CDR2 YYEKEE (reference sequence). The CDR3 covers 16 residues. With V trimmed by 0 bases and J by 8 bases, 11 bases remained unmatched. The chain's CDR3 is CASSLVNDRGLRGYTF. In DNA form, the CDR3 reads TGTGCCAGCAGCTTGGTTAATGACAGGGGGTTGAGAGGCTACACCTTC.

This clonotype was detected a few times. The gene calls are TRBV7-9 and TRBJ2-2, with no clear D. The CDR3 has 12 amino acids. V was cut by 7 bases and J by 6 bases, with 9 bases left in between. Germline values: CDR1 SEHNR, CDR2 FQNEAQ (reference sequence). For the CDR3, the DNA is TGTGCCAGCACCACCATTGCCGGGGAGCTGTTTTTT. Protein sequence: CASTTIAGELFF.

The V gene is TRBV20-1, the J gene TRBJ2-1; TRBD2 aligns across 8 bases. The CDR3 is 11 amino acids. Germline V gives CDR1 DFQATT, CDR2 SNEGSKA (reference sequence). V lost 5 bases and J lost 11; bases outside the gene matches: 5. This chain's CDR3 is CSAPGGGQQFF. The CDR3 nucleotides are TGCAGTGCTCCCGGGGGGGGGCAGCAGTTCTTC.

In nucleotides, the CDR3 is TGTGCCAGCAGCGAGGGGGCCCCTCCCTACGAGCAGTACTTC. Amino acid sequence: CASSEGAPPYEQYF. The rearrangement links TRBV7-3 to TRBJ2-7; TRBD1 matches 7 bases. V dropped 5 bases and J dropped 2; count of bases not matched to a gene: 6. Per the germline V gene, CDR1 is SGHTA and CDR2 is FQGTGA. The CDR3 length is 14 residues.

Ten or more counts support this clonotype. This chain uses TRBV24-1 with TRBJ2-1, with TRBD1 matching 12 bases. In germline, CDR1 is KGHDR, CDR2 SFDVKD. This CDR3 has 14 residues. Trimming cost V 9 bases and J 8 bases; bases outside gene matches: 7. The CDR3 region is CATSGQGASYEQFF. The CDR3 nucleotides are TGTGCCACCTCGGGACAGGGGGCGTCCTATGAGCAGTTCTTC.

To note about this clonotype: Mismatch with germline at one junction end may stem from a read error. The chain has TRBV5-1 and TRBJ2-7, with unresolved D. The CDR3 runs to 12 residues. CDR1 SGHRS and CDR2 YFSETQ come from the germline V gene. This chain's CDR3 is CASSLGGYGQYF. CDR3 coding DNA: TGCGCCAGCAGCTTGGGCGGATACGGGCAGTACTTC.

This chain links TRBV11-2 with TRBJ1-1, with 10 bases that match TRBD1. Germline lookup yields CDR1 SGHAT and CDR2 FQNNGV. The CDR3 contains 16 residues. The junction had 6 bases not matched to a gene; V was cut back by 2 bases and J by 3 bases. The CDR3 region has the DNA TGTGCCAGCAGCTTACTTGGACAGGGGGTTGACACTGAAGCTTTCTTT. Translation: CASSLLGQGVDTEAFF.

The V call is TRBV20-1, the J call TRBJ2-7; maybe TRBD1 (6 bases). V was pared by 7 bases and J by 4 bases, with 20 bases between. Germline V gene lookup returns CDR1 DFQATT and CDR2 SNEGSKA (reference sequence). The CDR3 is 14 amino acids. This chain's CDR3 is CSVLRQGLPYEQYF. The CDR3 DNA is TGCAGTGTGCTGAGGCAGGGGCTCCCATACGAGCAGTACTTC.

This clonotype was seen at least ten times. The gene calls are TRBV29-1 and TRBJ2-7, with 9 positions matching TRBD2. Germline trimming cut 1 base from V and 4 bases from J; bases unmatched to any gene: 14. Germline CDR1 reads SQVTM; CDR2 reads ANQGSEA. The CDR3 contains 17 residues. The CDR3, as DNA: TGCAGCGTTGAAGGGGCTAGCGGGGCGTTAAACTCTTACGAGCAGTACTTC. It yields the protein CSVEGASGALNSYEQYF.

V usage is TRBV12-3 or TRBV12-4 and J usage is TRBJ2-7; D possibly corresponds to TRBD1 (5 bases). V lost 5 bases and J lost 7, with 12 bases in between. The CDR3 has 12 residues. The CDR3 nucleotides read TGTGCCAGCAGTCGACAGCCTCTGGAGCAGTACTTC. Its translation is CASSRQPLEQYF.

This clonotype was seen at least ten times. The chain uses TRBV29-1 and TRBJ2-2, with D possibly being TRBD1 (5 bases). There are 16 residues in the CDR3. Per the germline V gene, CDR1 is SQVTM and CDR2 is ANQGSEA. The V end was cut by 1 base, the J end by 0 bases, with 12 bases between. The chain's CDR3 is CSVEVLGHPNTGELFF. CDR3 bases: TGCAGCGTTGAAGTTCTAGGACACCCGAACACCGGGGAGCTGTTTTTT.

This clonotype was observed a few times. CDR3 in amino acids: CATSGGQGNGYTF. As DNA, the CDR3 is TGTGCCACCAGCGGGGGACAGGGCAATGGCTACACCTTC. This sequence joins TRBV15 and TRBJ1-2; TRBD1 matches 9 bases. V lost 5 bases, J lost 6 bases, and 4 bases stayed unmatched. The CDR3 consists of 13 residues. Germline V CDR1 and CDR2: LNHNV, YYDKDF (reference sequence).

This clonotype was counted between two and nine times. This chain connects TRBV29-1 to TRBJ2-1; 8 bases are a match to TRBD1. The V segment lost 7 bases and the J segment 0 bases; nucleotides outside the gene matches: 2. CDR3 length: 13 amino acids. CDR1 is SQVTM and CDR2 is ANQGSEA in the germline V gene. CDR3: CSDTGGSYNEQFF. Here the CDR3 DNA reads TGCAGCGACACAGGGGGCTCCTACAATGAGCAGTTCTTC.

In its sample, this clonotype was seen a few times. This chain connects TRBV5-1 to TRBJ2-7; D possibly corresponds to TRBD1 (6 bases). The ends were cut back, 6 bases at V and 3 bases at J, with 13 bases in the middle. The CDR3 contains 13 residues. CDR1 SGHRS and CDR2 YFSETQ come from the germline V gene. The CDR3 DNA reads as TGCGCCAGCAATCAGGGGCAGAACTACGAGCAGTACTTC. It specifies CASNQGQNYEQYF.

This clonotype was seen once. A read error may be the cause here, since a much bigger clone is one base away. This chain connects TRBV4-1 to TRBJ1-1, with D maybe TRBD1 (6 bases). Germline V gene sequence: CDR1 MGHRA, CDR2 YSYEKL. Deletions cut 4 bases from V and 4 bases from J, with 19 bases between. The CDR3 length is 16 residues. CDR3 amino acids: CASSRDVYRVTTEAFF. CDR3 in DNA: TGCGCCAGCAGCCGAGATGTCTACAGGGTGACCACTGAAGCTTTCTTT.

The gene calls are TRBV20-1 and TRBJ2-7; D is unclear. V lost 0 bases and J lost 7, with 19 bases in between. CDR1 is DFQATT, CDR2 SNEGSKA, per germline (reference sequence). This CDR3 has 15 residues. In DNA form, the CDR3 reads TGCAGTGCTAGAGATCCGCACCCTTCCTTGAATGAGCAGTACTTC. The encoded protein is CSARDPHPSLNEQYF.

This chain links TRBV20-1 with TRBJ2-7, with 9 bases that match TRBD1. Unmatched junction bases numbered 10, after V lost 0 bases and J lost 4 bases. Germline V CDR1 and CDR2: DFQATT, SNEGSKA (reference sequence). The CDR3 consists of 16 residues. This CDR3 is CSARDRLGQGLYEQYF. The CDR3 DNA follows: TGCAGTGCTAGAGATCGGCTGGGACAGGGTTTATACGAGCAGTACTTC.

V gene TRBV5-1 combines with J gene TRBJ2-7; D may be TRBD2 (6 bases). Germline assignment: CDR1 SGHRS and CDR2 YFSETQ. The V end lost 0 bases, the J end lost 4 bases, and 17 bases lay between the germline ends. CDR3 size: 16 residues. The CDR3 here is CASSLEATGLSYEQYF. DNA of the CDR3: TGCGCCAGCAGCTTGGAGGCTACGGGACTTAGTTACGAGCAGTACTTC.

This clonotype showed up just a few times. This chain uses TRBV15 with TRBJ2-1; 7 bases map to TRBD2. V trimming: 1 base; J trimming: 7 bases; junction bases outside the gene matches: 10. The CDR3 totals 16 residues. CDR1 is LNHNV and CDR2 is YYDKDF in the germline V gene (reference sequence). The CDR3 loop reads CATSRGASGAVNEQFF. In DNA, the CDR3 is TGTGCCACCAGCAGAGGGGCTAGCGGTGCGGTGAATGAGCAGTTCTTC.

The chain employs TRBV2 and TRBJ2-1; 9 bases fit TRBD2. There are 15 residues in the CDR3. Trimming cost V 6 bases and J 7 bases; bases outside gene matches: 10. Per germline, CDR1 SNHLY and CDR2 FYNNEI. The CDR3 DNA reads TGTGCCAGCAGGAGGGAGCTAGCGGGAAGGAATGAGCAGTTCTTC. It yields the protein CASRRELAGRNEQFF.

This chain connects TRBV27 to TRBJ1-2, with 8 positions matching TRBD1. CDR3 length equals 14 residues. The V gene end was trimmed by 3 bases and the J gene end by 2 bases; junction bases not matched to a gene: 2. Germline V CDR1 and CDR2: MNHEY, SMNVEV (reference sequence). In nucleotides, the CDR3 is TGTGCCAGCAGTTTGCAGGGGGCGAACTATGGCTACACCTTC. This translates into CASSLQGANYGYTF.

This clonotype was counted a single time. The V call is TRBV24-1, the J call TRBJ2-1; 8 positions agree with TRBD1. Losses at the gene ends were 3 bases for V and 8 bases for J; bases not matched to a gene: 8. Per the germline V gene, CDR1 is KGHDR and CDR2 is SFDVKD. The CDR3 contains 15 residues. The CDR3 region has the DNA TGTGCCACCAGTGATAGCCAGGGGGCGGCCGATGAGCAGTTCTTC. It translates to CATSDSQGAADEQFF.

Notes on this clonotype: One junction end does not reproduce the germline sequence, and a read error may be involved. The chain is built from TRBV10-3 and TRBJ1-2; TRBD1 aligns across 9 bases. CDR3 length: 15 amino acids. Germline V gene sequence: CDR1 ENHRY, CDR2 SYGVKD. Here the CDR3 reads CASSRTGGVRPGYTF. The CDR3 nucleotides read TGTGCCAGCAGTCGAACAGGGGGCGTCCGGCCCGGCTACACCTTC.

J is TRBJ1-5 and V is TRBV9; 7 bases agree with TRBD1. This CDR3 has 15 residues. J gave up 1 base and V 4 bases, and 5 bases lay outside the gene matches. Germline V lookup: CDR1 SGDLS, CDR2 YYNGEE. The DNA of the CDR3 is TGTGCCAGCAGCTTGACAGGGAAGAGCAATCAGCCCCAGCATTTT. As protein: CASSLTGKSNQPQHF.

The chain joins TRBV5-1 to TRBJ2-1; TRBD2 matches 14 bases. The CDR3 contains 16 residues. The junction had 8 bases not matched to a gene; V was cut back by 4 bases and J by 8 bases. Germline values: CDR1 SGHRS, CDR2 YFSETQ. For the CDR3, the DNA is TGCGCCAGCAGCAAAGGGACTAGCGGGAGTATCGATGAGCAGTTCTTC. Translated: CASSKGTSGSIDEQFF.

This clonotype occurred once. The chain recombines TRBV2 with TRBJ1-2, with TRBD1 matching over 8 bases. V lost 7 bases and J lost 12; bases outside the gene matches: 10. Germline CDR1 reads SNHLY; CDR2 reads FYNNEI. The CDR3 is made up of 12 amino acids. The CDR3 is CASTWDRSRNTF. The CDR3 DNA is TGTGCCAGCACCTGGGACAGGTCCCGTAACACCTTC. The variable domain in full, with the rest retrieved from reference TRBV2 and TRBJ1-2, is EPEVTQTPSHQVTQMGQEVILRCVPISNHLYFYWYRQILGQKVEFLVSFYNNEISEKSEIFDDQFSVERPDGSNFTLKIRSTKLEDSAMYFCASTWDRSRNTFGSGTRLTVV.

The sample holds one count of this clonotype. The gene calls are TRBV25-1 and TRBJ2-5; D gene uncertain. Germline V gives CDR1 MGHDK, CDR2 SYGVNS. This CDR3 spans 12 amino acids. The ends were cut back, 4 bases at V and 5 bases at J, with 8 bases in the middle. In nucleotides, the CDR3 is TGTGCCAGCAGTGCCCCCACGGAGACCCAGTACTTC. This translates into CASSAPTETQYF.

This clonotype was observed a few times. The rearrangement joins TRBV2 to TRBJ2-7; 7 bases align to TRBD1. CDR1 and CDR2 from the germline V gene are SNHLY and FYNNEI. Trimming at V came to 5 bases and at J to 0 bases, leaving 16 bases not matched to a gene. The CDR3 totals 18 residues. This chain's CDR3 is CASSLRQGKELGSYEQYF. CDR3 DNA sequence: TGTGCCAGCAGTTTGAGACAGGGAAAAGAACTTGGCTCCTACGAGCAGTACTTC.